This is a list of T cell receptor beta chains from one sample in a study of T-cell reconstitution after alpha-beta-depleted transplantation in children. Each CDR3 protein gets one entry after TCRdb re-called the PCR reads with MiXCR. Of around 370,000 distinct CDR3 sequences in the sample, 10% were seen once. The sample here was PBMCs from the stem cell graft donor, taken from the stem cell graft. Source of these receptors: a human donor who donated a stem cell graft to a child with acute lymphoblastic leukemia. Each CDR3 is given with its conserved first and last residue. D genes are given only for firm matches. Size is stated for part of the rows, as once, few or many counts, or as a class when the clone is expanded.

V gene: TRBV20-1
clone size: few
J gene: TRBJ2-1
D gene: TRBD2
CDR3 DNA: TGCAGTGCTCAAAAAGGGACTAGCGGGAGCGGGGCCTACAATGAGCAGTTCTTC
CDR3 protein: CSAQKGTSGSGAYNEQFF

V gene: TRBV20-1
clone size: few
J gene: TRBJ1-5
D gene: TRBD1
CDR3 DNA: TGCAGTGCTTACTCCGACAGGGGACCCAATCAGCCCCAGCATTTT
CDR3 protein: CSAYSDRGPNQPQHF

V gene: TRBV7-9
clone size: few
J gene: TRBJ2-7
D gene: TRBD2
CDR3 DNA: TGTGCCAGCAGCCCTCCCTCCGGACTAGCGTTAGACTTC
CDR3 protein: CASSPPSGLALDF

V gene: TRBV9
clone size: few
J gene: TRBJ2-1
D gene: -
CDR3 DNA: TGTGCCAGCAGCGTAGCTCGGGACTCCCACAATGAGCAGTTCTTC
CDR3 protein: CASSVARDSHNEQFF

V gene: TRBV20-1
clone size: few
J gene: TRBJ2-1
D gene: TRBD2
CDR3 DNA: TGCAGTGCCCATCACTCAGGGAGGGGTGAGCAGTTCTTC
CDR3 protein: CSAHHSGRGEQFF

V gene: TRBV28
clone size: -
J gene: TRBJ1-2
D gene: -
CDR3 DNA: TGTGCCAGCAGCCGGGGCCTGACTAACTATGGCTACACCTTC
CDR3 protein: CASSRGLTNYGYTF

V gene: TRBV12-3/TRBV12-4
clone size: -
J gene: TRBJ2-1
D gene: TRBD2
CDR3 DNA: TGTGCCAGCAGTTCCTGGACTAGCGGGAATCCGGGGAATGAGCAGTTCTTC
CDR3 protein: CASSSWTSGNPGNEQFF

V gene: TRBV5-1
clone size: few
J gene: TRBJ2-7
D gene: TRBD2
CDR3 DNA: TGCGCCAGCAGCTTGGGGCCGCGCCCTAGCGGGGGCTACGAGCAGTACTTC
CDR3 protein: CASSLGPRPSGGYEQYF

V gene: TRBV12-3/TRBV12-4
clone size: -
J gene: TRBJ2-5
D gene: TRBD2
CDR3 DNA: TGTGCCAGCAGGGGACTAGCGGAAGGATTAGGGCAAGAGACCCAGTACTTC
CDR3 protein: CASRGLAEGLGQETQYF

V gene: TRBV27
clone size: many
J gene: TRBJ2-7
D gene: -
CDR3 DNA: TGTGCCAGCAGTCAGCATCCCCCGTCAAATCACGAGCAGTACTTC
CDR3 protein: CASSQHPPSNHEQYF

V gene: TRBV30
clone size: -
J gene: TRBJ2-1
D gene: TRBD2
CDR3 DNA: TGTGCCTGGAGTATCGGCGGGAGCGGCCATGAGCAGTTCTTC
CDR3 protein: CAWSIGGSGHEQFF

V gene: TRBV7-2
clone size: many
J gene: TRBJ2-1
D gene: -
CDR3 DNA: TGTGCCAGCAGCTTTCATGGACGGGGAACGGCTGAGCAGTTCTTC
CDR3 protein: CASSFHGRGTAEQFF

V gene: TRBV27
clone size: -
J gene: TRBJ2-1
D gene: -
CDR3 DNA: TGTGCCAGCAGTTTGGATAGGGGATTTCGCTACAATGAGCAGTTCTTC
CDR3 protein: CASSLDRGFRYNEQFF

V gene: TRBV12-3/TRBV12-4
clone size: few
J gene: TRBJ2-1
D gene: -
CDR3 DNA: TGTGCCAGCAGTTTGGGGAATGCGAAGCAGTTCTTC
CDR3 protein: CASSLGNAKQFF

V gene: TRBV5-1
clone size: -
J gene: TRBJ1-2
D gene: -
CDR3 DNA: TGCGCCAGCAGCGTCCCAGGGGTACCTAACTATGGCTACACCTTC
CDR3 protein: CASSVPGVPNYGYTF

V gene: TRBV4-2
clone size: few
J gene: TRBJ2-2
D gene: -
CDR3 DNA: TGTGCCAGCAGCCCGGTCCTTCTTGGGTCCGGGGAGCTGTTTTTT
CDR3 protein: CASSPVLLGSGELFF

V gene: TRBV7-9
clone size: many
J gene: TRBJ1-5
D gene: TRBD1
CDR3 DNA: TGTGCCAGCAGCGAAGGACAGGGGGCAGTAGCCCAGCATTTT
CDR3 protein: CASSEGQGAVAQHF

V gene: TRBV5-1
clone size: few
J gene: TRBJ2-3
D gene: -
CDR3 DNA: TGCGCCAGCAGCTTGGAGGTCGTAGCGGCCACAGATACGCAGTATTTT
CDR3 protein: CASSLEVVAATDTQYF

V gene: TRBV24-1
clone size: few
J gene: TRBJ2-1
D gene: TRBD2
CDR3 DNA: TGTGCCACCAGTGACACTAGCGGGAGGGGTAGGCTATTCTTC
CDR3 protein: CATSDTSGRGRLFF